This T cell receptor (beta chain) was identified in a study of molecular identifiers for immune sequencing clone quantification. Each CDR3 protein is one row after TCRdb ran MiXCR on the PCR reads. The sample lists 85,000 to 100,000 distinct CDR3 sequences, roughly a fifth seen once, with about 0.95% in the top ten. Germline assignment: CDR1 DFQATT and CDR2 SNEGSKA (reference sequence). The CDR3 length is 14 residues. V lost 0 bases to trimming and J lost 4 bases; unmatched junction nucleotides: 2. The sequence was collected from a human donor in good health. Some libraries in this study had Jurkat cell RNA spiked in. V is TRBV20-1 and J is TRBJ2-7, with 11 bases lining up with TRBD1. Sample: naive CD8+ T cells from blood, with Jurkat cell RNA spiked in. Documented subset: FACS-sorted CD8+CD4-CCR7+CD45RA+ naive T cells. The CDR3 nucleotides read TGCAGTGCTAGAGAAGGACAGGGGGCTTACGAGCAGTACTTC. As protein: CSAREGQGAYEQYF.